This note documents a single TCR beta chain sequence. This record belongs to a study of OX40 agonist ivuxolimab in advanced cancers. Measured with immunoSEQ multiplex PCR; TCRdb has only the in-frame clones, and not every one. Of approximately 69,000 clones in the sample, around 88% are singletons; the top ten hold around 3%. The V end was cut by 2 bases, the J end by 4 bases, with 13 bases between. Germline CDR1 is SGHNT and CDR2 is YYREEE (reference sequence). This CDR3 has 15 residues. The specimen was CD4+ or CD8+ T cells sorted from blood, collected in a trial of the OX40 agonist ivuxolimab. The TCR sequence derives from an adult with an advanced solid tumor such as melanoma, head and neck, liver or kidney cancer. This sequence joins TRBV5-4 and TRBJ2-1; D tentatively reads TRBD1 or TRBD2 (5 bases each). This CDR3 reads CASSLNGALYNEQFF. The CDR3 DNA is TGTGCCAGCAGCTTAAACGGGGCGTTATACAATGAGCAGTTCTTC.